This is a list of T cell receptor beta chains from one sample in a study of shared clonotypes between healthy human individuals. Only in-frame clones appear in the TCRdb table, and some are missing; sequencing was by immunoSEQ multiplex PCR. This repertoire shows about 1 million clones, about 75% found once; its top ten account for roughly 1.4%. The sequenced material came from memory CD4+ T cells sorted from blood. The origin of the receptors is a man aged 18 to 29 in good health. CDR3s include the opening cysteine and the closing phenylalanine or tryptophan. D genes are given only for firm matches. Clone size is stated in some rows and not others, as once, few, many or a class when expanded.

clone size: few
V gene: TRBV25-1
J gene: TRBJ2-2
D gene: TRBD2
CDR3 DNA: TGTGCCAGCAGTGGCATGGGGATAGCGGGAGGGAGAACCGGGGAGCTGTTTTTT
CDR3 protein: CASSGMGIAGGRTGELFF

clone size: .
V gene: TRBV2
J gene: TRBJ1-4
D gene: .
CDR3 DNA: TGTGCCACCGTCAGGGATGTTAATGAAAAACTGTTTTTT
CDR3 protein: CATVRDVNEKLFF

clone size: .
V gene: TRBV7-9
J gene: TRBJ2-2
D gene: .
CDR3 DNA: TGTGCCAGCAGCCCCCCCATCCGTGTCACCGGGGAGCTGTTTTTT
CDR3 protein: CASSPPIRVTGELFF

clone size: few
V gene: TRBV30
J gene: TRBJ1-3
D gene: .
CDR3 DNA: TGTGCCTGGAGCGAAACGGGAAACACCATATATTTT
CDR3 protein: CAWSETGNTIYF

clone size: .
V gene: TRBV6-5
J gene: TRBJ1-1
D gene: .
CDR3 DNA: TGTGCCAGCAGTTCCATTTCGACTGAAGCTTTCTTT
CDR3 protein: CASSSISTEAFF

clone size: .
V gene: TRBV14
J gene: TRBJ2-1
D gene: TRBD2
CDR3 DNA: TGTGCCAGCAGCCTTGCGGGAGTCCTCAATGAGCAGTTCTTC
CDR3 protein: CASSLAGVLNEQFF

clone size: few
V gene: TRBV10-3
J gene: TRBJ2-7
D gene: TRBD2
CDR3 DNA: TGTGCCATCGCTAGCGGGAGGGAAGTTGAGCAGTACTTC
CDR3 protein: CAIASGREVEQYF

clone size: .
V gene: TRBV19
J gene: TRBJ1-5
D gene: .
CDR3 DNA: TGTGCCAGTAGTCAATCGGCGGGGTTGGGGCCCCAGCATTTT
CDR3 protein: CASSQSAGLGPQHF

clone size: .
V gene: TRBV14
J gene: TRBJ1-2
D gene: .
CDR3 DNA: TGTGCCAGCGCCCGGGGGAACTATGGCTACACCTTC
CDR3 protein: CASARGNYGYTF

clone size: .
V gene: TRBV6-1
J gene: TRBJ2-7
D gene: TRBD2
CDR3 DNA: TGTGCCAGCAGTGAGGGCGGGAGTCAGTACGAGCAGTACTTC
CDR3 protein: CASSEGGSQYEQYF

clone size: .
V gene: TRBV6-5
J gene: TRBJ2-7
D gene: .
CDR3 DNA: TGTGCCAGCAGTTACCTGCCTTCGGGAGCCTACGAGCAGTACTTC
CDR3 protein: CASSYLPSGAYEQYF

clone size: .
V gene: TRBV28
J gene: TRBJ2-7
D gene: .
CDR3 DNA: TGTGCCAGCAGTTTATCGAACTACGAGCAGTACTTC
CDR3 protein: CASSLSNYEQYF

clone size: .
V gene: TRBV5-4
J gene: TRBJ2-1
D gene: TRBD2
CDR3 DNA: TGTGCCAGCAGCGGACTAGCGGGAGGTCCCGGGGAGCAGTTCTTC
CDR3 protein: CASSGLAGGPGEQFF

clone size: .
V gene: TRBV27
J gene: TRBJ2-1
D gene: TRBD1
CDR3 DNA: TGTGCCAGCAGTTGGGACAGTTACTCGAACAATGAGCAGTTCTTC
CDR3 protein: CASSWDSYSNNEQFF

clone size: .
V gene: TRBV6-6
J gene: TRBJ2-2
D gene: .
CDR3 DNA: TGTGCCAGCAGCATGGACAGGAACACCGGGGAGCTGTTTTTT
CDR3 protein: CASSMDRNTGELFF

clone size: .
V gene: TRBV7-7
J gene: TRBJ2-1
D gene: .
CDR3 DNA: TGTGCTAGCAGTTATACAACCCGCGGTGAGCAGTTCTTC
CDR3 protein: CASSYTTRGEQFF

clone size: .
V gene: TRBV4-1
J gene: TRBJ2-5
D gene: .
CDR3 DNA: TGCGCCAGCAGCCAAGAGTTGCGCGGGACCCTCTACCAAGAGACCCAGTACTTC
CDR3 protein: CASSQELRGTLYQETQYF

clone size: .
V gene: TRBV4-2
J gene: TRBJ1-1
D gene: .
CDR3 DNA: TGTGCCAGCAGCCAAGATCTGCGGACCCTCGCAACTGAAGCTTTCTTT
CDR3 protein: CASSQDLRTLATEAFF

clone size: .
V gene: TRBV30
J gene: TRBJ1-2
D gene: .
CDR3 DNA: TGTGCCTCCCGGGTGGACGGATGGTATGGCTACACCTTC
CDR3 protein: CASRVDGWYGYTF

clone size: .
V gene: TRBV20-1
J gene: TRBJ1-4
D gene: .
CDR3 DNA: TGCAGCACTGGGACAACGGAAAAACTGTTTTTT
CDR3 protein: CSTGTTEKLFF

clone size: .
V gene: TRBV5-4
J gene: TRBJ2-7
D gene: TRBD2
CDR3 DNA: TGTGCCAGCAGCTCCGCCCCTGGACAAGCGGGGGGCTACGAGCAGTACTTC
CDR3 protein: CASSSAPGQAGGYEQYF

clone size: many
V gene: TRBV19
J gene: TRBJ2-5
D gene: .
CDR3 DNA: TGTGCCAGTAAAGGCCGAGAGACCCAGTACTTC
CDR3 protein: CASKGRETQYF

clone size: .
V gene: TRBV6-5
J gene: TRBJ1-1
D gene: .
CDR3 DNA: TGTGCCAGCAGTTTGCTAAAGAACACTGAAGCTTTCTTT
CDR3 protein: CASSLLKNTEAFF

clone size: .
V gene: TRBV4-1
J gene: TRBJ2-3
D gene: TRBD2
CDR3 DNA: TGCGCCAGCAGCCAATTGTGGACTAGCGGGGAGCTCGGTACGCAGTATTTT
CDR3 protein: CASSQLWTSGELGTQYF